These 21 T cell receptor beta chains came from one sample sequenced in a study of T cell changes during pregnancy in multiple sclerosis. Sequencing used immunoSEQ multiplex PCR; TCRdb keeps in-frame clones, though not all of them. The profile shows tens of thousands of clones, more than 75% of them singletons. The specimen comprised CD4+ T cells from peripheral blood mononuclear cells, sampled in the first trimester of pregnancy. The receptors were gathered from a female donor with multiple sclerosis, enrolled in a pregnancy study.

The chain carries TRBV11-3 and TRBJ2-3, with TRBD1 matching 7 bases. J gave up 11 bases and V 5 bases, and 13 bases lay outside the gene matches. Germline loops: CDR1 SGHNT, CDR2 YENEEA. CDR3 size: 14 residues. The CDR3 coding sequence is TGTGCCAGCAGCAACGGGACAGTCACACAAAAGCAGTATTTT. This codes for CASSNGTVTQKQYF.

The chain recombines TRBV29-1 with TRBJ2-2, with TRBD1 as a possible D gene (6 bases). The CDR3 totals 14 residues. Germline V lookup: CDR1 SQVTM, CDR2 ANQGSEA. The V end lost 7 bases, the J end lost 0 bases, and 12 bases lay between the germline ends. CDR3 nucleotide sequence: TGCAGCGCTTCCCAGGGGACGAACACCGGGGAGCTGTTTTTT. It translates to CSASQGTNTGELFF.

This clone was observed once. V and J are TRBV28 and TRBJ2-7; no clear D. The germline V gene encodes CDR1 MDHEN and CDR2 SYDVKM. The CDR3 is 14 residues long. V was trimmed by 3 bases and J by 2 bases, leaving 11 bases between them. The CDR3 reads CASSFSQLPYEQYF. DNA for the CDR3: TGTGCCAGCAGTTTCTCACAGCTTCCCTACGAGCAGTACTTC.

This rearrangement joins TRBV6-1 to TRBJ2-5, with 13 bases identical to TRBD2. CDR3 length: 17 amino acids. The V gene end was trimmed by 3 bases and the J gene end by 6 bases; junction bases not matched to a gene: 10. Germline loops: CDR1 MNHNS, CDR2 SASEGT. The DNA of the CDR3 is TGTGCCAGCAGTGATGTCACTAGCGGGGGGGCCTTGAAGACCCAGTACTTC. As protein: CASSDVTSGGALKTQYF.

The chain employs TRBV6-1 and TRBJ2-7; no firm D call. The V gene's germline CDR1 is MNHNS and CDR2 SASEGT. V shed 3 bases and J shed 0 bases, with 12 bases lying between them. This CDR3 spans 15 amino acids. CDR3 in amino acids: CASSDYWASSYEQYF. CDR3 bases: TGTGCCAGCAGTGATTATTGGGCCAGCTCCTACGAGCAGTACTTC.

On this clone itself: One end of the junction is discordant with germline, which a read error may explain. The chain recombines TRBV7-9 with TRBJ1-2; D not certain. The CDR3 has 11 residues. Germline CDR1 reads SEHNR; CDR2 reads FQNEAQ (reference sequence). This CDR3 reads CASSLGTTVYF. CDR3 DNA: TGTGCCAGCAGCTTAGGAACCACAGTCTACTTC.

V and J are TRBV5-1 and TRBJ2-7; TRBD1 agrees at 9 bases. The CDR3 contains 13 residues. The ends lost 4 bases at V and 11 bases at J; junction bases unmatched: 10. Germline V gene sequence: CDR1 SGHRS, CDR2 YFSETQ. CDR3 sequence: CASSESGTGMKYF. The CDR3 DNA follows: TGCGCCAGCAGCGAATCCGGGACAGGGATGAAGTACTTC.

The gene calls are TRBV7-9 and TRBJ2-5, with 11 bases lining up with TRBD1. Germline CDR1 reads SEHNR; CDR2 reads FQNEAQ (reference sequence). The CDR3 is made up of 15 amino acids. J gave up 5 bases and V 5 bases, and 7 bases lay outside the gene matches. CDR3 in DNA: TGTGCCAGCAGCACCCGGACAGGGGGCAGCGAGACCCAGTACTTC. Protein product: CASSTRTGGSETQYF. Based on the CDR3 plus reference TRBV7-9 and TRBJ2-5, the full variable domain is DTGVSQNPRHKITKRGQNVTFRCDPISEHNRLYWYRQTLGQGPEFLTYFQNEAQLEKSRLLSDRFSAERPKGSFSTLEIQRTEQGDSAMYLCASSTRTGGSETQYFGPGTRLLVL.

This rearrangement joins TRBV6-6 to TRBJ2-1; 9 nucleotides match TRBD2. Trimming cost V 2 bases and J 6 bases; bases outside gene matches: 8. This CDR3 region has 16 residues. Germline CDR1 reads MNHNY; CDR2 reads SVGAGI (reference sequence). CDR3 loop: CASSYPGTSQGNEQFF. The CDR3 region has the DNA TGTGCCAGCAGTTACCCCGGGACTAGCCAAGGCAATGAGCAGTTCTTC.

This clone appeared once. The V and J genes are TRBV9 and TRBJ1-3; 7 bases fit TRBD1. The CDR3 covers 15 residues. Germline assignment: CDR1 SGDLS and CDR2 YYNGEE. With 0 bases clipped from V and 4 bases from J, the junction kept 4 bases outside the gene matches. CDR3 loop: CASSVEGAGGNTIYF. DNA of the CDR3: TGTGCCAGCAGCGTAGAGGGGGCAGGCGGAAACACCATATATTTT.

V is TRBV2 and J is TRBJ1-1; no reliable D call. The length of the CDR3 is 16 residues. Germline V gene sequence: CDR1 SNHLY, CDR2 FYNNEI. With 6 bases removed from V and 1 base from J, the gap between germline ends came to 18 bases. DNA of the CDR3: TGTGCCAGCAGCGCCACCCTTGGACTGGCGAACACTGAAGCTTTCTTT. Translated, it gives CASSATLGLANTEAFF.

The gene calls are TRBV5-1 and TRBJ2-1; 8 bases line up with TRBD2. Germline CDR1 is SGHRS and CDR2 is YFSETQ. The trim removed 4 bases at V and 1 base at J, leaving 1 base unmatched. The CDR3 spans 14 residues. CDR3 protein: CASSVAGSYNEQFF. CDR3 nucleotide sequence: TGCGCCAGCAGCGTAGCGGGATCCTACAATGAGCAGTTCTTC.

The CDR3 region has the DNA TGCGCCAGCACCCCCCAGGGCGCAACTAATGAAAAACTGTTTTTT. This translates into CASTPQGATNEKLFF. This sequence joins TRBV5-1 and TRBJ1-4; TRBD1 might be the D (5 bases). The V gene lost 6 bases and the J gene lost 0 bases, with 12 bases spanning the gap. The V gene's germline CDR1 is SGHRS and CDR2 YFSETQ. The CDR3 loop spans 15 amino acids. Complete variable domain (other parts from reference TRBV5-1 and TRBJ1-4): KAGVTQTPRYLIKTRGQQVTLSCSPISGHRSVSWYQQTPGQGLQFLFEYFSETQRNKGNFPGRFSGRQFSNSRSEMNVSTLELGDSALYLCASTPQGATNEKLFFGSGTQLSVL.

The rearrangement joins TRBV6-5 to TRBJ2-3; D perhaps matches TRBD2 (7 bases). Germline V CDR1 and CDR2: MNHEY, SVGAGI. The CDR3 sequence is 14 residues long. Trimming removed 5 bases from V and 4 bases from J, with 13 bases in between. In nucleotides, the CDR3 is TGTGCCAGCAGTACCCGGGGGGCTGCAGATACGCAGTATTTT. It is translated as CASSTRGAADTQYF.

The CDR3 is CASSVNPVGLAAYNEQFF. The CDR3, as DNA: TGTGCCAGCAGCGTCAATCCCGTAGGACTAGCGGCCTACAATGAGCAGTTCTTC. The chain joins TRBV9 to TRBJ2-1; 10 bases fit TRBD2. With V trimmed by 2 bases and J by 2 bases, 10 bases remained unmatched. CDR3 length equals 18 residues. Germline V gene lookup returns CDR1 SGDLS and CDR2 YYNGEE.

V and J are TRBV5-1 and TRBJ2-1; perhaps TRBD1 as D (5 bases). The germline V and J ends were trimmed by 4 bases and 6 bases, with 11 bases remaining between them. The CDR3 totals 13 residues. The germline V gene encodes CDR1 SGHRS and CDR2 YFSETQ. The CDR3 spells CASSHNRGNEQFF. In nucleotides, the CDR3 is TGCGCCAGCAGCCACAATAGGGGCAATGAGCAGTTCTTC.

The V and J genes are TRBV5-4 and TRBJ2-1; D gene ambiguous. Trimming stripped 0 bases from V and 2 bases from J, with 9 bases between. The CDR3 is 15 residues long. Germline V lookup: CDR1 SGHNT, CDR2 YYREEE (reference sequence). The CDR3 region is CASSLEPQTYNEQFF. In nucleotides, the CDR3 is TGTGCCAGCAGCTTGGAACCTCAGACCTACAATGAGCAGTTCTTC.

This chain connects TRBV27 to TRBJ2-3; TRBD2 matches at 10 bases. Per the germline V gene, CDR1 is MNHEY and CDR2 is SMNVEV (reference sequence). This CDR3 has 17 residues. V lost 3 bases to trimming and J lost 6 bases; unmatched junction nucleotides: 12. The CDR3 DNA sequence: TGTGCCAGCAGTTTGAGCCCGAGCGGGGGGGTTTGGGATACGCAGTATTTT. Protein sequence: CASSLSPSGGVWDTQYF.

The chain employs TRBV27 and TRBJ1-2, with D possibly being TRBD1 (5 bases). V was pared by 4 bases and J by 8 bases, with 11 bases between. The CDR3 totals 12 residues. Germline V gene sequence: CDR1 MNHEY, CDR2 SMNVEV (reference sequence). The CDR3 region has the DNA TGTGCCAGCAGTTCCACGGAGGGGGGCTACACCTTC. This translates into CASSSTEGGYTF.

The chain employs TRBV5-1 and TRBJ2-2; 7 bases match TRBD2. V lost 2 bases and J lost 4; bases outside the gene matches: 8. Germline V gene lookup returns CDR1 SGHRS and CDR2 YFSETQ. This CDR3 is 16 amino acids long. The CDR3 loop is CASSFGSSGSTGELFF. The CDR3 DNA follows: TGCGCCAGCAGCTTTGGGTCTAGCGGTTCCACCGGGGAGCTGTTTTTT.

CDR3 nucleotide sequence: TGTGCCAGTAGTGTGGACAGGGGGCTGAATGGCTACACCTTC. It codes for CASSVDRGLNGYTF. The V and J genes are TRBV19 and TRBJ1-2; TRBD1 agrees at 11 bases. CDR1 is LNHDA and CDR2 is SQIVND in the germline V gene (reference sequence). The CDR3 sequence is 14 residues long. V shed 5 bases, J shed 6 bases, and the junction held 5 bases outside the gene matches.